These 23 T cell receptor beta chains were all obtained from the same sample, sequenced in a study of a mutant IDH1 vaccine in newly diagnosed glioma. Time point noted: week 35, safety follow-up. Topical imiquimod accompanied each vaccine dose, which consisted of 300 ug of mutant IDH1 20-mer peptide. The repertoire was sequenced with immunoSEQ multiplex PCR; TCRdb's copy has only in-frame clones and lacks some. Altogether around 53,000 clones are present, roughly 80% being singletons, with the ten largest covering roughly 6.8%. No antigen has been identified for these receptors. The material sequenced was PBMCs, taken from a glioma patient whose treatment included an IDH1 peptide vaccine. The receptors come from a man aged 35-49 years with glioma.

For the CDR3, the DNA is TGCGCCAGCAGCATACAGGGTAACAAGAATGAAAAACTGTTTTTT. This encodes CASSIQGNKNEKLFF. The chain carries TRBV5-1 and TRBJ1-4; D may be TRBD1 (6 bases). CDR1 and CDR2 (germline): SGHRS, YFSETQ. This CDR3 contains 15 residues. V was clipped by 4 bases and J by 5 bases, with 15 bases between them.

A note on this clone: Other DNA variants within this sample encode the same CDR3. The chain couples TRBV5-1 to TRBJ1-4; possible D gene TRBD1, 5 bases. From germline, CDR1 is SGHRS and CDR2 YFSETQ. The CDR3 is 15 residues long. Trimming cost V 4 bases and J 7 bases, with 17 bases left between them. This chain's CDR3 is CASSLSGGSREKLFF. For the CDR3, the DNA is TGCGCCAGCAGCCTCTCTGGGGGAAGCCGTGAAAAACTGTTTTTT.

This sequence joins TRBV7-9 and TRBJ2-7; D is possibly TRBD1 (6 bases). The CDR3 extends over 14 amino acids. V lost 1 base and J 5 bases, leaving 12 bases between the germline ends. Germline values: CDR1 SEHNR, CDR2 FQNEAQ (reference sequence). DNA of the CDR3: TGTGCCAGCAGCTTAGTGCAGGGGATCAACGAGCAGTACTTC. Its translation: CASSLVQGINEQYF.

The chain links TRBV6-5 to TRBJ1-4; the D gene is possibly TRBD1 (6 bases). CDR1 and CDR2 from the germline V gene are MNHEY and SVGAGI. V dropped 6 bases and J dropped 1 base, with 12 bases sitting between them. The CDR3 has 15 residues. The CDR3 nucleotides read TGTGCCAGCAGGATTACAGGGCGAACTAATGAAAAACTGTTTTTT. This sequence encodes CASRITGRTNEKLFF.

This clone has only one observation. The V and J genes are TRBV15 and TRBJ1-6, with D tentatively TRBD1 (6 bases). V shed 5 bases and J shed 0 bases, with 17 bases lying between them. The CDR3 length is 18 residues. Germline loops: CDR1 LNHNV, CDR2 YYDKDF (reference sequence). The CDR3 reads CATSGKGQRSSYNSPLHF. The CDR3 region has the DNA TGTGCCACCAGCGGCAAGGGACAACGGAGCTCCTATAATTCACCCCTCCACTTT.

This clone was detected once. V and J are TRBV29-1 and TRBJ1-2; D is perhaps TRBD1 (5 bases). Germline loops: CDR1 SQVTM, CDR2 ANQGSEA. The ends were cut back, 3 bases at V and 1 base at J, with 9 bases in the middle. This CDR3 is built from 13 residues. CDR3 sequence: CSVEGGDNYGYTF. The CDR3 DNA reads TGCAGCGTTGAGGGAGGGGATAACTATGGCTACACCTTC.

The gene calls are TRBV9 and TRBJ1-3; D ambiguous. This CDR3 is built from 13 residues. The germline gives CDR1 SGDLS, CDR2 YYNGEE. Trimming took 2 bases from V and 1 from J, leaving 4 bases between them. This CDR3 reads CASSVGSGNTIYF. For the CDR3, the DNA is TGTGCCAGCAGCGTGGGGTCTGGAAACACCATATATTTT. The full variable domain, rest sourced from reference TRBV9 and TRBJ1-3, is DSGVTQTPKHLITATGQRVTLRCSPRSGDLSVYWYQQSLDQGLQFLIQYYNGEERAKGNILERFSAQQFPDLHSELNLSSLELGDSALYFCASSVGSGNTIYFGEGSWLTVV.

The chain combines TRBV5-6 with TRBJ2-5; 8 bases match TRBD1. V trimming: 0 bases; J trimming: 0 bases; junction bases outside the gene matches: 7. The germline V gene encodes CDR1 SGHDT and CDR2 YYEEEE. The length of the CDR3 is 17 residues. The CDR3 region is CASSLDLGTGHQETQYF. As DNA, the CDR3 is TGTGCCAGCAGCTTGGACCTCGGGACAGGTCACCAAGAGACCCAGTACTTC.

This chain links TRBV11-2 with TRBJ2-2; the D is unclear. The CDR3 totals 18 residues. The germline V gene encodes CDR1 SGHAT and CDR2 FQNNGV. Deletions cut 1 base from V and 0 bases from J, with 15 bases between. DNA of the CDR3: TGTGCCAGCAGCTTAGCACGCTACCCCACGGCGAACACCGGGGAGCTGTTTTTT. Translation: CASSLARYPTANTGELFF.

The J gene is TRBJ2-7, the V gene TRBV19; 8 bases fit TRBD2. CDR3 length equals 16 residues. Germline V lookup: CDR1 LNHDA, CDR2 SQIVND (reference sequence). Trimming cost V 6 bases and J 2 bases; bases outside gene matches: 12. The CDR3 DNA follows: TGTGCCAGTAGCCGTAACGGGGCGGGGGGCCCCTACGAGCAGTACTTC. As protein: CASSRNGAGGPYEQYF.

The sample holds one count of this clone. V usage is TRBV7-9 and J usage is TRBJ2-7, with 10 bases lining up with TRBD1. The CDR3 has 13 amino acids. V lost 3 bases to trimming and J lost 13 bases; unmatched junction nucleotides: 9. Germline V gene sequence: CDR1 SEHNR, CDR2 FQNEAQ (reference sequence). CDR3 nucleotide sequence: TGTGCCAGCAGCTTGACAGGGGGCGCGGAGGAATACTTC. Protein sequence: CASSLTGGAEEYF. The variable domain in full, with the rest retrieved from reference TRBV7-9 and TRBJ2-7, is DTGVSQNPRHKITKRGQNVTFRCDPISEHNRLYWYRQTLGQGPEFLTYFQNEAQLEKSRLLSDRFSAERPKGSFSTLEIQRTEQGDSAMYLCASSLTGGAEEYFGPGTRLTVT.

The J gene is TRBJ2-3, the V gene TRBV18; D unclear. The germline V gene encodes CDR1 KGHSH and CDR2 LQKENI. This CDR3 comprises 13 residues. V lost 5 bases and J lost 2, with 8 bases in between. The CDR3 sequence: CASSSRNTDTQYF. The DNA for the CDR3 is TGTGCCAGCTCATCAAGAAACACAGATACGCAGTATTTT.

This clone was seen more than once but under ten times. The genes are TRBV7-9 and TRBJ1-4, with TRBD1 matching over 9 bases. The V gene end was trimmed by 6 bases and the J gene end by 7 bases; junction bases not matched to a gene: 12. The CDR3 is 16 residues long. From germline, CDR1 is SEHNR and CDR2 FQNEAQ (reference sequence). The CDR3 sequence is CASSLKPGQGREKLFF. The CDR3 bases are TGTGCCAGCAGTTTGAAACCGGGACAGGGACGTGAAAAACTGTTTTTT.

This sequence joins TRBV2 and TRBJ1-1; the match to TRBD1 covers 8 bases. With V trimmed by 7 bases and J by 0 bases, 4 bases remained unmatched. This CDR3 spans 14 amino acids. CDR1 is SNHLY, CDR2 FYNNEI, per germline. The CDR3 loop reads CASNGQGMNTEAFF. CDR3 nucleotide sequence: TGTGCCAGCAACGGACAGGGTATGAACACTGAAGCTTTCTTT.

This clone was counted between two and nine times. The chain links TRBV30 to TRBJ1-4, with D hard to call. The germline V gene has CDR1 GTSNPN and CDR2 SVGIG (reference sequence). V lost 0 bases and J 12 bases, leaving 14 bases between the germline ends. The CDR3 loop spans 13 amino acids. The CDR3 is CAWSVWARPELFF. The CDR3 DNA sequence: TGTGCCTGGAGTGTCTGGGCTCGTCCGGAACTGTTTTTT.

The CDR3, as DNA: TGCAGTGCGGGGGGTAACAATGAGCAGTTCTTC. Translating it yields CSAGGNNEQFF. This rearrangement joins TRBV20-1 to TRBJ2-1, with D maybe TRBD2 (6 bases). Germline-derived CDR1 and CDR2 are DFQATT and SNEGSKA (reference sequence). This CDR3 region has 11 residues. Trimming left V 6 bases short and J 5 bases short, with 8 bases between.

V gene TRBV6-5 combines with J gene TRBJ1-2; D unclear. The CDR3 runs 14 residues. CDR1 MNHEY and CDR2 SVGAGI come from the germline V gene. Trimming pared 2 bases from V and 4 bases from J, leaving 11 bases between. The CDR3 reads CASSYNPRGYGYTF. The CDR3 region has the DNA TGTGCCAGCAGTTACAACCCGAGAGGCTATGGCTACACCTTC.

The rearrangement links TRBV7-9 to TRBJ2-1; 8 positions match TRBD2. The CDR3 loop spans 14 amino acids. V gave up 4 bases and J gave up 6 bases; unmatched junction bases: 5. Germline assignment: CDR1 SEHNR and CDR2 FQNEAQ (reference sequence). The CDR3 loop is CASSSPRGGNEQFF. The DNA of the CDR3 is TGTGCCAGCAGCTCACCCCGGGGGGGCAATGAGCAGTTCTTC.

V is TRBV7-3 and J is TRBJ2-2; D is unresolved. This CDR3 is built from 15 residues. Germline CDR1 is SGHTA and CDR2 is FQGTGA. V was trimmed by 5 bases and J by 0 bases, leaving 10 bases between them. CDR3 residues: CASSQRFANTGELFF. DNA of the CDR3: TGTGCCAGCAGCCAGAGGTTCGCGAACACCGGGGAGCTGTTTTTT.

The gene calls are TRBV13 and TRBJ1-2; TRBD1 might be the D (6 bases). Trimming pared 4 bases from V and 7 bases from J, leaving 13 bases between. CDR3 size: 13 residues. CDR1 and CDR2 (germline): PRHDT, FYEKMQ (reference sequence). The CDR3 region has the DNA TGTGCCAGCAGCTACCTCAGGGGCTCTGGCTACACCTTC. The encoded protein is CASSYLRGSGYTF.

The rearrangement links TRBV27 to TRBJ1-2; weak D call: TRBD1 (6 bases). CDR1 and CDR2 from the germline V gene are MNHEY and SMNVEV (reference sequence). Trimming removed 5 bases from V and 3 bases from J, with 13 bases in between. The CDR3 totals 14 residues. The CDR3 region has the DNA TGTGCCAGCAGTCAAAACAGGGACGACTATGGCTACACCTTC. Translating gives CASSQNRDDYGYTF.

This clone was detected a few times. Written as DNA, the CDR3 is TGTGCCAGCAGGTTTGGGACGGTGAACACTGAAGCTTTCTTT. This codes for CASRFGTVNTEAFF. The chain carries TRBV2 and TRBJ1-1; weak D call: TRBD1 (5 bases). Germline values: CDR1 SNHLY, CDR2 FYNNEI. V shed 6 bases and J shed 0 bases, with 11 bases lying between them. There are 14 residues in the CDR3.

This clone was observed once. The CDR3 DNA reads TGCAGCGTTGGGACAGGGGTGATCGAAACTGAAGCTTTCTTT. Amino acid sequence: CSVGTGVIETEAFF. This chain uses TRBV29-1 with TRBJ1-1, with 9 bases matching TRBD1. The germline CDR1 and CDR2 sequences are SQVTM and ANQGSEA. The CDR3 runs 14 residues. V lost 4 bases to trimming and J lost 5 bases; unmatched junction nucleotides: 8.